This T cell receptor (beta chain) emerged from a study of T cells expressing NK-cell markers. TCRdb reprocessed the 5' RACE reads and reports one entry per CDR3 protein, with no DNA. In total, the table holds some 600,000 distinct CDR3 sequences. Germline lookup yields CDR1 SGHRS and CDR2 YFSETQ. There are 19 residues in the CDR3. The chain employs TRBV5-1 and TRBJ2-2; TCRdb proposes TRBD1, but this gene call is untestable without DNA. Specimen: blood T cells: a sorted CD56 or NKG2C T cell subset, CD4+ or CD8+ T cells, or bulk PBMC T cells (not recorded which). This clonotype was obtained from a man aged 18 to 35 in good health. CDR3 in amino acids: CASSLGPELLKGRTGELFF.